This T cell receptor (beta chain) derives from a study of blood T cells in healthy people across ages. Overall study results and limits: Observed TCR beta diversity per million T cells went down as age went up. This fall followed a roughly linear course with age. Diversity was higher, and naive CD4+ cells more numerous, in long-lived donors than in aged donors. Naive T cell percentage showed a strong correlation with the diversity of TCR beta.

The second PCR ran about 6 to 11 cycles with a sample-barcoded 5' primer and J-beta primers. TCRdb re-analysed the 5' RACE reads in MiXCR, keeping a single row per CDR3 protein. The sample records 720,000 or so distinct CDR3 sequences, 40% to 45% being singletons. A few counts support this clonotype. Its specificity is not known. Healthy Caucasian individuals from Russia aged roughly 6 to 90 were enrolled as donors. Trimming pared 7 bases from V and 6 bases from J, leaving 20 bases between. Germline loops: CDR1 MDHEN, CDR2 SYDVKM. The CDR3 contains 15 residues. The sequence was obtained from a man of 80 years or more in good health. The rearrangement joins TRBV28 to TRBJ2-3; possible D gene TRBD2, 6 bases. The sample comprised blood. This CDR3 reads CASIDHNAGGDTQYF. CDR3 sequence (DNA): TGTGCCAGCATTGATCATAACGCCGGAGGGGATACGCAGTATTTT.